This TCR beta chain is drawn from a study of T cell clonotyping in hematopoietic cell transplantation. Study-level findings and limits: Without cell sorting, CD4 versus CD8 contributions remain unresolved.

Points on this clone: Antigen: not known.

Assay: immunoSEQ multiplex PCR; the TCRdb copy retains only in-frame clones and omits some. The table lists 35,000 to 45,000 clones, over 80% of them singletons, with approximately 2% in the top ten. This CDR3 is 15 amino acids long. The germline V and J ends were trimmed by 3 bases and 0 bases, with 10 bases remaining between them. Germline V CDR1 and CDR2: SGHTA, FQGNSA. This chain links TRBV7-2 with TRBJ2-3; D uncertain. Sequenced input: peripheral blood mononuclear cells. The receptor was derived from a woman aged 40 to 55 in good health. Some clones in this sample may be carry-over from other donors' samples. In DNA form, the CDR3 reads TGTGCCAGCAGCTTCGGTGGCGGCAGCACAGATACGCAGTATTTT. This translates into CASSFGGGSTDTQYF.